The source of this T cell receptor (beta chain) is a study of T cell changes during pregnancy in multiple sclerosis. Germline V gene data show CDR1 as LNHNV and CDR2 as YYDKDF (reference sequence). This CDR3 region has 16 residues. V was clipped by 1 base and J by 1 base; unmatched bases: 6. The table came from immunoSEQ multiplex PCR; TCRdb's copy has only in-frame clones and leaves some out. The repertoire holds about 73,000 clones, with around 94% as singletons. The sequencing here drew on peripheral blood, taken in the second trimester of pregnancy. The rearrangement joins TRBV15 to TRBJ2-5, with 7 positions matching TRBD2. The source is a female donor in good health, enrolled as a control in a pregnancy study. CDR3: CATSRVPGGPQETQYF. For the CDR3, the DNA is TGTGCCACCAGCAGAGTTCCGGGGGGTCCCCAAGAGACCCAGTACTTC.